Listed below are T cell receptor beta chains from one sample, sequenced in a study of cytomegalovirus exposure and HLA in healthy donors. Using immunoSEQ multiplex PCR, the repertoire was profiled, and TCRdb retains in-frame clones only, with some absent. Among about 120,000 clones listed, 75% to 90% were seen once. Sequencing input: PBMCs. The receptors originated from a man in his thirties or forties in good health and CMV-seronegative. Each CDR3 is given with its conserved first and last residue. The D gene is left open where the match is weak. Clone size is given for some rows only: seen once, a few or many times, or a class if the clone is expanded.

>TRBJ2-1|NA|TRBD2|TRBV27
TGTGCCAGCAGTCTCCTCTCTAGCGGGGGGGCCCACTACAATGAGCAGTTCTTC
CASSLLSSGGAHYNEQFF
>TRBJ1-4|NA|NA|TRBV27
TGTGCCAGCAGTTTATCAGGGGACATAAATGAAAAACTGTTTTTT
CASSLSGDINEKLFF
>TRBJ1-1|NA|NA|TRBV18
TGTGCCAGCCTAATGAGGCAAGACACTGAAGCTTTCTTT
CASLMRQDTEAFF
>TRBJ2-2|NA|NA|TRBV6-1
TGTGCCAGCAGTGACGTCACCGGGGAGCTGTTTTTT
CASSDVTGELFF
>TRBJ1-2|once|TRBD1|TRBV7-9
TGTGCCAGCAGCCCCAGGGGGCGGGATGGCTACACCTTC
CASSPRGRDGYTF
>TRBJ2-5|NA|TRBD1|TRBV6-5
TGTGCCAGCAGTTTGACAGGGGAGAGTGAGACCCAGTACTTC
CASSLTGESETQYF
>TRBJ2-7|NA|TRBD1|TRBV6-5
TGTGCCAGCAGAAAGGACAGGGGGAGTGCCTACGAGCAGTACTTC
CASRKDRGSAYEQYF
>TRBJ2-3|NA|TRBD2|TRBV19
TGTGCCAGCTCAGAATGGGAGGGAGTTATCACAGATACGCAGTATTTT
CASSEWEGVITDTQYF
>TRBJ1-1|NA|NA|TRBV11-2
TGTGCCAGCAGCTTAGATGCGGAGGCGATTGAAGCTTTCTTT
CASSLDAEAIEAFF
>TRBJ1-1|NA|NA|TRBV23-1
TGCGCCAGCAGTCAATCGTTCGTGAACACTGAAGCTTTCTTT
CASSQSFVNTEAFF
>TRBJ1-2|NA|TRBD1|TRBV30
TGTGCCTGGAGTGCCGGGACAGGCCCTAACTATGGCTACACCTTC
CAWSAGTGPNYGYTF
>TRBJ2-7|NA|NA|TRBV7-5
TGTGTCAGAAGCTTAGCAAGGCAGGGAGGAAACCACGAGCAGTACTTC
CVRSLARQGGNHEQYF
>TRBJ2-7|NA|TRBD2|TRBV4-3
TGCGCCAGCAGTCCGGGCGGGGGATCCTACGAGCAGTACTTC
CASSPGGGSYEQYF
>TRBJ2-6|NA|NA|TRBV6-5
TGTGCCAGCAGGACGGTCTCTGGGGCCAACGGCCTGACTTTC
CASRTVSGANGLTF
>TRBJ1-1|NA|NA|TRBV2
TGTGCCAGCGTATATACTGAAGCTTTCTTT
CASVYTEAFF
>TRBJ2-7|NA|TRBD1|TRBV28
TGTGCCAGCAGTCACACAGGGGACTCCTACGAGCAGTACTTC
CASSHTGDSYEQYF
>TRBJ2-5|few|TRBD2|TRBV28
TGTGCCAGCAGCCTACCCCTGGGGGGGGAAGAGACCCAGTACTTC
CASSLPLGGEETQYF
>TRBJ1-1|NA|TRBD1|TRBV2
TGTGCCAGCAGTGAAATGGGACAGGTGAACACTGAAGCTTTCTTT
CASSEMGQVNTEAFF
>TRBJ1-1|NA|NA|TRBV7-9
TGTGCCAGCAGCCTACAGGGAGGGTCCCCTGAAGCTTTCTTT
CASSLQGGSPEAFF
>TRBJ2-7|NA|NA|TRBV7-6
TGTGCCAGCAGCTCCCACCTACAGGGTACCACCTCCTACGAGCAGTACTTC
CASSSHLQGTTSYEQYF
>TRBJ1-5|NA|TRBD1|TRBV18
TGTGCCAGCTCACCTCGCACTACAGGGGGCCCAAATAGCAATCAGCCCCAGCATTTT
CASSPRTTGGPNSNQPQHF
>TRBJ1-4|few|NA|TRBV6-5
TGTGCCAGCAGCCGACAGTCAACTAATGAAAAACTGTTTTTT
CASSRQSTNEKLFF
>TRBJ1-1|few|NA|TRBV6-5
TGTGCCAGCAGTTACTCTGAGGTCATTCTGAACACTGAAGCTTTCTTT
CASSYSEVILNTEAFF
>TRBJ1-6|NA|NA|TRBV5-1
TGCGCCAGCAGCTTGGAACCCGGGGCAGGGGATTATTCACCCCTCCACTTT
CASSLEPGAGDYSPLHF
>TRBJ2-7|few|NA|TRBV9
TGTGCCAGCAGCGTAGGGTCTGGGCTCTCCTACGAGCAGTACTTC
CASSVGSGLSYEQYF
>TRBJ2-5|NA|NA|TRBV7-9
TGTGCCAGCAGCTTAGGACCGACGAGGGAGACCCAGTACTTC
CASSLGPTRETQYF
>TRBJ2-1|NA|TRBD2|TRBV6-5
TGTGCCAGCAGCCTTAGCGGGGGGTGGTCCGAGCAGTTCTTC
CASSLSGGWSEQFF